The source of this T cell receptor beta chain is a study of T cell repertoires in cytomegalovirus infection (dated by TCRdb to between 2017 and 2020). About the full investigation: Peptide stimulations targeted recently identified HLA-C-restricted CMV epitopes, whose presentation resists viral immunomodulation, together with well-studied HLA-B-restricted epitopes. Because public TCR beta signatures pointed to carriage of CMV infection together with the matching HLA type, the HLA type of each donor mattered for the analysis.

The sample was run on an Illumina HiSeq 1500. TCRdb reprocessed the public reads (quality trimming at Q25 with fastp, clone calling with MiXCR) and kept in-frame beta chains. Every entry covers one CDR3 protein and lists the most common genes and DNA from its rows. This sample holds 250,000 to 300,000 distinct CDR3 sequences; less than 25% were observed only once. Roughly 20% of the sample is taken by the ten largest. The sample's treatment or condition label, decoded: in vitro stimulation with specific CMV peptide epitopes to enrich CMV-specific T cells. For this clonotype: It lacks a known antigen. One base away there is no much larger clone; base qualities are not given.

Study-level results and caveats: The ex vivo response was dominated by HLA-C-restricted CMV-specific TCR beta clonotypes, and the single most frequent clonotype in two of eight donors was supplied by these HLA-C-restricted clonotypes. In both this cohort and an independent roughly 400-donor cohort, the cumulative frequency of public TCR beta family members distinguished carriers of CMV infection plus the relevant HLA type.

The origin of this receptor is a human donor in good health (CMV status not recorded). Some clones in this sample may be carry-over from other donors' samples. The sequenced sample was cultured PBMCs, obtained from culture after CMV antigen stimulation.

DNA sequence: TGTGCCAGCAGTCCAGGGCATTCCTACGAGCAGTACGTC. It translates as CASSPGHSYEQYV. The rearrangement joined TRBV6-1 to TRBJ2-7; TRBD1 is perhaps the D gene, given 5 matching bases. At the junction V is shortened by 5 bases and J by 1 base, with 9 bases in between. According to the germline V gene, CDR1 reads MNHNS and CDR2 reads SASEGT. Measured from the cysteine to the valine, the CDR3 is 13 residues long. Only the CDR3 DNA stays, 39 bases, in frame from base 1.